A selection of T cell receptor beta chains follows, all from one sample in a study of blood T cells in healthy people across ages. TCRdb itself ran the 5' RACE reads through MiXCR, one entry per CDR3 protein. The sample holds about 1.6 million distinct CDR3 sequences; about 31% are singletons and the top ten take approximately 11%. Source material: blood. The receptors were sampled from a woman aged 25 to 39 in good health. Both conserved end residues are part of each CDR3. A D gene is named only where the DNA matches it firmly. Part of the rows lack a size; the others show once, few, many or a class for expanded clones.

d_call,v_call,clone_size,j_call,cdr3_aa,cdr3_nt
-,TRBV3-1,-,TRBJ1-1,CASSQVKGREAFF,TGTGCCAGCAGCCAAGTGAAGGGGCGGGAAGCTTTCTTT
TRBD2,TRBV2,-,TRBJ2-7,CASSPALAGVGNYEQYF,TGTGCCAGCAGCCCTGCGCTAGCGGGTGTCGGGAACTACGAGCAGTACTTC
-,TRBV2,-,TRBJ1-1,CASRATTVNTEAFF,TGTGCCAGCAGGGCTACGACAGTGAACACTGAAGCTTTCTTT
TRBD1,TRBV12-3/TRBV12-4,many,TRBJ1-1,CASSTGVTSEAFF,TGTGCCAGCAGCACAGGGGTTACCTCTGAAGCTTTCTTT
-,TRBV3-1,few,TRBJ2-7,CASSSSAWEQYF,TGTGCCAGCAGCTCATCAGCGTGGGAGCAGTACTTC
TRBD1,TRBV28,-,TRBJ2-7,CASRWGQGNYEQYF,TGTGCCAGCAGGTGGGGACAGGGTAACTACGAGCAGTACTTC
-,TRBV7-3,-,TRBJ2-1,CASSFDSRSYNEQFF,TGTGCCAGCAGCTTTGACAGTCGCTCCTACAATGAGCAGTTCTTC
TRBD1,TRBV4-2,few,TRBJ2-1,CASSQNRDRGNEQFF,TGTGCCAGCAGCCAAAACCGGGACAGGGGGAATGAGCAGTTCTTC
TRBD2,TRBV6-5,few,TRBJ2-1,CASSRTSGMGNEQFF,TGTGCCAGCAGCCGGACTAGCGGGATGGGTAATGAGCAGTTCTTC
TRBD1,TRBV7-6,few,TRBJ1-5,CASSSGTGIDQPQHF,TGTGCCAGCAGCTCCGGGACAGGGATAGATCAGCCCCAGCATTTT
-,TRBV2,-,TRBJ2-5,CASAFMGSEGETQYF,TGTGCCAGCGCGTTCATGGGCTCGGAGGGGGAGACCCAGTACTTC
TRBD2,TRBV20-1,-,TRBJ2-7,CSARTSGTIYEQYF,TGCAGTGCTAGGACTAGCGGGACAATCTACGAGCAGTACTTC
-,TRBV7-3,few,TRBJ2-1,CASSLSNSQASEQFF,TGTGCCAGCAGCTTATCAAATTCCCAGGCATCCGAGCAGTTCTTC
TRBD1,TRBV3-1,-,TRBJ1-4,CASSLFTGARGTNEKLFF,TGTGCCAGCAGCTTATTTACAGGGGCGAGAGGGACTAATGAAAAACTGTTTTTT
-,TRBV5-1,few,TRBJ2-7,CASSSMEGGSYEQYF,TGCGCCAGCAGCTCCATGGAGGGGGGCAGCTACGAGCAGTACTTC
TRBD1,TRBV6-1,-,TRBJ2-7,CASTGDRGYEQYF,TGTGCCAGCACCGGAGACAGGGGCTACGAGCAGTACTTC
-,TRBV3-1,-,TRBJ1-1,CASSQVQMNTEAFF,TGTGCCAGCAGCCAAGTCCAGATGAACACTGAAGCTTTCTTT
-,TRBV7-2,-,TRBJ2-7,CASSLGQPAYEQYF,TGTGCCAGCAGCTTAGGACAGCCCGCCTACGAGCAGTACTTC
TRBD2,TRBV20-1,-,TRBJ2-5,CSASPSGRASETQYF,TGCAGTGCTAGCCCTAGCGGGAGGGCCAGCGAGACCCAGTACTTC
TRBD2,TRBV12-3/TRBV12-4,once,TRBJ2-3,CASTHRLAGGVTDTQYF,TGTGCCAGCACCCATAGACTAGCGGGGGGAGTCACAGATACGCAGTATTTT
TRBD2,TRBV18,-,TRBJ2-7,CASSPPKAGGLMYEQYF,TGTGCCAGCTCACCTCCGAAGGCGGGGGGCCTTATGTACGAGCAGTACTTC
TRBD2,TRBV3-1,-,TRBJ2-5,CASRWTSGDNEQYF,TGTGCCAGCAGGTGGACTAGCGGGGACAATGAGCAGTACTTC
-,TRBV20-1,-,TRBJ2-3,CSARDPRTVSTDTQYF,TGCAGTGCTAGAGATCCTAGAACGGTTAGCACAGATACGCAGTATTTT
TRBD1,TRBV30,few,TRBJ1-1,CAWGGDRLEAFF,TGTGCCTGGGGGGGGGACAGGCTTGAAGCTTTCTTT
TRBD2,TRBV5-1,-,TRBJ2-1,CASRPYLAGDREQFF,TGCGCCAGCAGACCGTACTTAGCGGGAGACAGAGAGCAGTTCTTC
-,TRBV12-3/TRBV12-4,-,TRBJ2-7,CASGFGWSLGYEQYF,TGTGCCAGCGGTTTTGGTTGGAGCTTGGGCTACGAGCAGTACTTC
-,TRBV7-6,-,TRBJ2-6,CASSLESSNVLTF,TGTGCCAGCAGCTTAGAGTCCTCCAACGTCCTGACTTTC
-,TRBV6-1,many,TRBJ2-7,CASSDRGYEQYF,TGTGCCAGCAGTGACAGGGGCTACGAGCAGTACTTC
-,TRBV12-3/TRBV12-4,few,TRBJ2-5,CACSFRGETGSKTQYF,TGTGCCTGCAGTTTCAGGGGGGAGACAGGATCGAAGACCCAGTACTTC
-,TRBV30,few,TRBJ2-1,CAWSLRVLAWNEQFF,TGTGCCTGGAGCTTGCGGGTCCTCGCCTGGAATGAGCAGTTCTTC
TRBD2,TRBV10-2,-,TRBJ2-3,CASSDGTSGRTPDTQYF,TGCGCCAGCAGTGATGGGACTAGCGGGAGAACGCCAGATACGCAGTATTTT
TRBD1,TRBV5-6,few,TRBJ2-7,CASSDAGGGFEQYF,TGTGCCAGCTCGGATGCAGGGGGCGGATTCGAGCAGTACTTC
TRBD2,TRBV3-1,-,TRBJ2-7,CASNQVRGNEQYF,TGTGCCAGCAACCAAGTGCGGGGGAACGAGCAGTACTTC
-,TRBV20-1,-,TRBJ1-5,CSVARGSPTQPQHF,TGCAGTGTCGCAAGGGGCAGCCCCACCCAGCCCCAGCATTTT
-,TRBV20-1,-,TRBJ2-5,CSARDQTRAQETQYF,TGCAGTGCTAGAGACCAGACTAGGGCCCAAGAGACCCAGTACTTC
-,TRBV5-6,-,TRBJ2-7,CASSLTFLSGEEEGEQYF,TGTGCCAGCAGCCTCACTTTCCTGTCTGGGGAGGAGGAAGGCGAGCAGTACTTC
-,TRBV5-4,-,TRBJ2-5,CASSLAGRPGETQYF,TGTGCCAGCAGCTTGGCCGGCAGACCCGGAGAGACCCAGTACTTC
TRBD2,TRBV7-2,many,TRBJ2-1,CASTSRLAGAREQFF,TGTGCCAGCACCTCGCGACTAGCGGGAGCGCGAGAGCAGTTCTTC
TRBD1,TRBV12-3/TRBV12-4,few,TRBJ2-7,CASSTGTDYEQYF,TGTGCCAGCAGTACAGGGACAGATTACGAGCAGTACTTC
-,TRBV7-2,-,TRBJ1-4,CASSQDLELFF,TGTGCCAGCAGCCAAGACTTGGAACTGTTTTTT
TRBD1,TRBV27,-,TRBJ2-3,CASSLGQAWDTQYF,TGTGCCAGCAGCCTCGGACAGGCTTGGGATACGCAGTATTTT
-,TRBV5-1,-,TRBJ2-3,CASSFSPESDTQYF,TGCGCCAGCAGCTTTAGCCCGGAGTCAGATACGCAGTATTTT
-,TRBV7-9,-,TRBJ2-5,CASSPLLNLEGQETQYF,TGTGCCAGCAGCCCCCTCCTGAACCTGGAAGGACAAGAGACCCAGTACTTC
-,TRBV6-5,-,TRBJ2-7,CASRPGADPLLEQYF,TGTGCCAGCAGGCCTGGGGCCGATCCCCTCTTGGAGCAGTACTTC
TRBD1,TRBV20-1,-,TRBJ2-1,CSARNQGAWVEQFF,TGCAGTGCTAGAAACCAGGGGGCCTGGGTAGAGCAGTTCTTC
-,TRBV30,-,TRBJ2-5,CAWSTTGYQETQYF,TGTGCCTGGAGTACCACAGGGTACCAAGAGACCCAGTACTTC
-,TRBV6-5,-,TRBJ2-5,CASSCTFEGWPRKTQYF,TGTGCCAGCAGTTGCACCTTCGAGGGGTGGCCAAGGAAGACCCAGTACTTC
-,TRBV30,-,TRBJ1-4,CAWSQGAETNEKLFF,TGTGCCTGGAGTCAGGGAGCGGAAACTAATGAAAAACTGTTTTTT
-,TRBV29-1,many,TRBJ2-7,CSVEGSHEQYF,TGCAGCGTTGAAGGTTCCCACGAGCAGTACTTC
-,TRBV9,few,TRBJ2-1,CASSPNPNEQFF,TGTGCCAGCAGCCCAAACCCCAATGAGCAGTTCTTC
-,TRBV15,-,TRBJ2-5,CATSRNIKETQYF,TGTGCCACCAGCCGCAACATAAAAGAGACCCAGTACTTC
-,TRBV20-1,few,TRBJ2-3,CSARTPPDTQYF,TGCAGTGCTAGGACTCCACCGGATACGCAGTATTTT
-,TRBV27,-,TRBJ2-7,CASADTFVYEQYF,TGTGCCAGCGCTGACACGTTCGTCTACGAGCAGTACTTC
-,TRBV30,-,TRBJ1-2,CAWRRGTNGYTF,TGTGCCTGGAGGAGGGGAACGAATGGCTACACCTTC
-,TRBV20-1,-,TRBJ1-1,CSAARSTEAFF,TGCAGTGCGGCACGAAGCACTGAAGCTTTCTTT
-,TRBV24-1,-,TRBJ2-3,CATSLSFPEGTDTQYF,TGTGCCACCAGTCTGTCATTTCCGGAGGGCACAGATACGCAGTATTTT
-,TRBV27,-,TRBJ2-4,CASSPGEGRGNIQYF,TGTGCCAGCAGTCCGGGCGAGGGTAGGGGAAACATTCAGTACTTC
-,TRBV3-1,few,TRBJ1-6,CASSHPGSTGNSPLHF,TGTGCCAGCAGCCATCCAGGGTCCACTGGGAATTCACCCCTCCACTTT